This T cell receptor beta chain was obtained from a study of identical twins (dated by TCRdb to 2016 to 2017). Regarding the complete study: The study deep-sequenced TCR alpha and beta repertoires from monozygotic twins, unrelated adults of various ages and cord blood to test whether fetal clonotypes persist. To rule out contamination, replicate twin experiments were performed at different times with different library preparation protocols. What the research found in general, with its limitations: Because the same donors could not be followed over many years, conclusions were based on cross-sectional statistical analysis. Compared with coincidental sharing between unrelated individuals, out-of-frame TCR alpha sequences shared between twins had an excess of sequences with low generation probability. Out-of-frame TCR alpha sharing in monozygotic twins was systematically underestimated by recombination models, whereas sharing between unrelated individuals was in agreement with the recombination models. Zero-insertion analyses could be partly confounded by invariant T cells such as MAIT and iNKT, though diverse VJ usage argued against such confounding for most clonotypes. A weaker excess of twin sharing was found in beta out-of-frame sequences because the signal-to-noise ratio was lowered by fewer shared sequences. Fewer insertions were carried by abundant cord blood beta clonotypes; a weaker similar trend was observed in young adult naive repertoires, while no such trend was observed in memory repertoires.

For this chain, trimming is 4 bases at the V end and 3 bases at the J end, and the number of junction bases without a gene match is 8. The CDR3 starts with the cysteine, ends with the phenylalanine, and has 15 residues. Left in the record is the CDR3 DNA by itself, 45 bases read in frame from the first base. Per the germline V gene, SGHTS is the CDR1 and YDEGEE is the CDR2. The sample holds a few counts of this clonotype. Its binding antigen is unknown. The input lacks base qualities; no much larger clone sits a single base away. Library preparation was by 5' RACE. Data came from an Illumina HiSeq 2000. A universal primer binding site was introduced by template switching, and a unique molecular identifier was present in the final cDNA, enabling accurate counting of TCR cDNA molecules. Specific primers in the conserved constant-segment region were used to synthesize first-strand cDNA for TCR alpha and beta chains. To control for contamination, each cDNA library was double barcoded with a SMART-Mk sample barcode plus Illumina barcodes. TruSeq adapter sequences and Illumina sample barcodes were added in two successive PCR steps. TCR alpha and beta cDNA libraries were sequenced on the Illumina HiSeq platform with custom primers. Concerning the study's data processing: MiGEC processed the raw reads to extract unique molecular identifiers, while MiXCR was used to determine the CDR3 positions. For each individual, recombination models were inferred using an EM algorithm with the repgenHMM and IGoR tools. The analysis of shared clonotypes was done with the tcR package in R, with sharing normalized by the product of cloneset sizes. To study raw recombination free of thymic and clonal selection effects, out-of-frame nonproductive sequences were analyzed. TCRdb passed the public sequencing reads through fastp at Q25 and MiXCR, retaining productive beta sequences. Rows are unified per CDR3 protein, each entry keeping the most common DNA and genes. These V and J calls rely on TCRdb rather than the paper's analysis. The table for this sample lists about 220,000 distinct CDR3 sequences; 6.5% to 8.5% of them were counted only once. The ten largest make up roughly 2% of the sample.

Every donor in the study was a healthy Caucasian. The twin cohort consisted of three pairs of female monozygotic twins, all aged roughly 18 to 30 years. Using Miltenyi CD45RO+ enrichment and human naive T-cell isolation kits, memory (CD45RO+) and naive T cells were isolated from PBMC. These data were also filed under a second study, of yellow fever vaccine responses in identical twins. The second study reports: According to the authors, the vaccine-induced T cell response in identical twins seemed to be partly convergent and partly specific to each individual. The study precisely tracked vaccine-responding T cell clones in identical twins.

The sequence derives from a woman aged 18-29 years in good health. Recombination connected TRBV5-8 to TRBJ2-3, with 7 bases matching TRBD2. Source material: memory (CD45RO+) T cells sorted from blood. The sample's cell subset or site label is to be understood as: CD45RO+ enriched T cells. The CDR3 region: CASSRTGGHTDTQYF. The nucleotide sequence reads TGTGCCAGCAGCCGCACGGGGGGTCATACAGATACGCAGTATTTT. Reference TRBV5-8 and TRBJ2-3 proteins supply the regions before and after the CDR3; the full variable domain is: EAGVTQSPTHLIKTRGQQATLRCSPISGHTSVYWYQQALGLGLQFLLWYDEGEERNRGNFPPRFSGRQFPNYSSELNVNALELEDSALYLCASSRTGGHTDTQYFGPGTRLTVL.